This T cell receptor (beta chain) came from a study of blood T cell repertoires in COVID-19. About the study: Samples representing acute and convalescent COVID-19 were sourced from the United States, Italy and Spain.

The CDR3 is 16 amino acids. The germline V gene has CDR1 SGHNT and CDR2 YYREEE (reference sequence). Losses at the gene ends were 4 bases for V and 7 bases for J; bases not matched to a gene: 11. This clone is a singleton in its sample. In Seattle, patients joined the study during active infection and were tracked longitudinally. Source study methods: Amplification of reference gene primers was used by the study to estimate nucleated cell counts. This table comes from immunoSEQ multiplex PCR, and its TCRdb copy is limited to in-frame clones, with some not included. Clone size and V and J calls were adopted from that table, with D and trimming inferred from the DNA. The sample holds 200,000 to 250,000 clones, roughly 85% seen once.

This sequence originates from a woman aged 70-85 years with COVID-19, enrolled during active disease. This chain joins TRBV5-4 and TRBJ2-7; TRBD2 matches at 13 bases. The sample comprised peripheral blood. The CDR3 nucleotides read TGTGCCAGCAGCACCGGGACTAGCGGGACGACGGGGGAGCAGTACTTC. It specifies CASSTGTSGTTGEQYF.